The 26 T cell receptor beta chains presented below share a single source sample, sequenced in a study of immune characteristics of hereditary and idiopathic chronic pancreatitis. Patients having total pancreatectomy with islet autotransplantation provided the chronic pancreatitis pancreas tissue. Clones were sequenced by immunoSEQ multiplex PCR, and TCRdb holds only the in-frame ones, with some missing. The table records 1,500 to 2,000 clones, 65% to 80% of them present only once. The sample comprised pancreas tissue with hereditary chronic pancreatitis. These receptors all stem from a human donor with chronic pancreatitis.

In DNA form, the CDR3 reads TGTGCCAGCAGCGTAGGGGGACAGGGAAGAAGGAACGGGGAGCTGTTTTTT. Translating gives CASSVGGQGRRNGELFF. The rearrangement links TRBV9 to TRBJ2-2, with 9 bases lining up with TRBD1. Germline values: CDR1 SGDLS, CDR2 YYNGEE. The V gene end was trimmed by 0 bases and the J gene end by 7 bases; junction bases not matched to a gene: 10. The CDR3 spans 17 residues.

The CDR3 coding sequence is TGTGCCTCTCCGGAGGACGGTTCTAGCACAGATACGCAGTATTTT. This codes for CASPEDGSSTDTQYF. The chain has TRBV5-5 and TRBJ2-3; D is perhaps TRBD2 (5 bases). The CDR3 has 15 residues. The V end lost 10 bases, the J end lost 0 bases, and 18 bases lay between the germline ends. Per the germline V gene, CDR1 is SGHKS and CDR2 is YYEKEE (reference sequence).

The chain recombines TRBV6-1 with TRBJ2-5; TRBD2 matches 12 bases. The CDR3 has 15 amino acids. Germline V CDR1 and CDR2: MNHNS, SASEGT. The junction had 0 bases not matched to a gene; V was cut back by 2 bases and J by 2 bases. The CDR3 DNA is TGTGCCAGCAGTGAACTAGCGGGAGGGCAAGAGACCCAGTACTTC. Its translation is CASSELAGGQETQYF.

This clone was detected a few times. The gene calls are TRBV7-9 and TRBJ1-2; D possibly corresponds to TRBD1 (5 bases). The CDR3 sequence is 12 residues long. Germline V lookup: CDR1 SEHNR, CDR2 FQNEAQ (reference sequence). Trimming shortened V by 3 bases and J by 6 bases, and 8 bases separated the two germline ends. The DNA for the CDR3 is TGTGCCAGCAGCTTCCAGGGAGATGGCTACACCTTC. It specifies CASSFQGDGYTF.

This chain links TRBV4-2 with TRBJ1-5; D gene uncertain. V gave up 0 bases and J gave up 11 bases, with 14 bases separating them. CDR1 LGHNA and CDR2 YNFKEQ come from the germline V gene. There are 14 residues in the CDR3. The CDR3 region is CASSQDGTEAAQHF. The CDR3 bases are TGTGCCAGCAGCCAAGATGGCACCGAGGCGGCCCAGCATTTT.

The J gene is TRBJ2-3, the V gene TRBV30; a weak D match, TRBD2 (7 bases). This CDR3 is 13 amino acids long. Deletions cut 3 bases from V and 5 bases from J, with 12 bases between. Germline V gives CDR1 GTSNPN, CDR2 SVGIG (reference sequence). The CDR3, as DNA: TGTGCCTGGAGGCGGGGGCAGGTAGATACGCAGTATTTT. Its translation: CAWRRGQVDTQYF.

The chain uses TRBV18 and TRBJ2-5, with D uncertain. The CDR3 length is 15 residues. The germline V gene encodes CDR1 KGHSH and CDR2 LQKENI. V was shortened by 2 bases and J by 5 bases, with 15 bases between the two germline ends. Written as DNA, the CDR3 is TGTGCCAGCTCACCAGTTTCTATCTCCGGGGAGACCCAGTACTTC. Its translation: CASSPVSISGETQYF.

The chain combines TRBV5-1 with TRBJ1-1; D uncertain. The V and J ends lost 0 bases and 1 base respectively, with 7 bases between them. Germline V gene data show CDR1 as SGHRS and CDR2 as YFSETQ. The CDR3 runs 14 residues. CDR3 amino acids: CASSLGGGNTEAFF. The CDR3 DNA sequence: TGCGCCAGCAGCTTGGGAGGAGGGAACACTGAAGCTTTCTTT.

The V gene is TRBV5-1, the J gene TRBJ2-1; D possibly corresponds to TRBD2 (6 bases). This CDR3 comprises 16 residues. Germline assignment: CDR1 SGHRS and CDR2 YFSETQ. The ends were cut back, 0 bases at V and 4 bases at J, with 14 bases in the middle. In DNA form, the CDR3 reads TGCGCCAGCAGCTTGGCCTTCGGGACTCTTTACAATGAGCAGTTCTTC. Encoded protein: CASSLAFGTLYNEQFF.

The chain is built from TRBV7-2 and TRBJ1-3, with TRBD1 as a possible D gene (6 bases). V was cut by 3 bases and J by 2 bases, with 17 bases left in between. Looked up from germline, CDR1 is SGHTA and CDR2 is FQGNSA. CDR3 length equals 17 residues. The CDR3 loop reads CASSFPGQRTTGNTIYF. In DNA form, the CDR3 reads TGTGCCAGCAGCTTCCCGGGACAAAGAACTACTGGAAACACCATATATTTT.

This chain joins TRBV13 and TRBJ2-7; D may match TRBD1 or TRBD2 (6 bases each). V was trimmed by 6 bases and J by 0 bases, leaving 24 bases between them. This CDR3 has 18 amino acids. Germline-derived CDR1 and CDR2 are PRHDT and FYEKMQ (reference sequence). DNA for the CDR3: TGTGCCAGCAGTCAAGGGGGAGGCGGCGGAAGGAGCTCCTACGAGCAGTACTTC. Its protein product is CASSQGGGGGRSSYEQYF.

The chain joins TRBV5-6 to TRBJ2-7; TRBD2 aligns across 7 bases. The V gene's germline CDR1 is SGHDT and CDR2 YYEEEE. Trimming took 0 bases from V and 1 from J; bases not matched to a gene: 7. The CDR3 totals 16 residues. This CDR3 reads CASSLGLRGTSYEQYF. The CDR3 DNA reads TGTGCCAGCAGCTTGGGGCTGCGGGGGACGTCCTACGAGCAGTACTTC. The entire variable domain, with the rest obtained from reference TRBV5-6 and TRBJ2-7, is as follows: DAGVTQSPTHLIKTRGQQVTLRCSPKSGHDTVSWYQQALGQGPQFIFQYYEEEERQRGNFPDRFSGHQFPNYSSELNVNALLLGDSALYLCASSLGLRGTSYEQYFGPGTRLTVT.

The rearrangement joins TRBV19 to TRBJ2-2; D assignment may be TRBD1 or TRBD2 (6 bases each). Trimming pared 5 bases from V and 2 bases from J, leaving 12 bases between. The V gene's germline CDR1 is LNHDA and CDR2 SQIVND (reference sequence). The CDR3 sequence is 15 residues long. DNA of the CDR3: TGTGCCAGTAGTCCGGGGGCCAGTAACACCGGGGAGCTGTTTTTT. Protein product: CASSPGASNTGELFF.

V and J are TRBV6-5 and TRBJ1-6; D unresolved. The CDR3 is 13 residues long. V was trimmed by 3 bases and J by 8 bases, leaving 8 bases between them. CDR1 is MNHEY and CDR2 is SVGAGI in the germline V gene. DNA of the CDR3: TGTGCCAGCAGTTATTGGGAGGATTCACCCCTCCACTTT. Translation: CASSYWEDSPLHF.

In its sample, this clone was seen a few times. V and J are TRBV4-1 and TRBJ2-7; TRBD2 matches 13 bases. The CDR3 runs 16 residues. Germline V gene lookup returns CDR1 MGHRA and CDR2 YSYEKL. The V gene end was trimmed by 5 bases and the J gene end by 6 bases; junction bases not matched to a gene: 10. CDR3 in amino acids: CASSFRGLAGDGEQYF. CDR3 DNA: TGCGCCAGCAGCTTTCGCGGACTAGCGGGAGATGGCGAGCAGTACTTC.

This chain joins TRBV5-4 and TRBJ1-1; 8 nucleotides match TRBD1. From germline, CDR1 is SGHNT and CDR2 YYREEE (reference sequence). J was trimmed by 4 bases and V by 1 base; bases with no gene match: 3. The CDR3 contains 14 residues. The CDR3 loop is CASSLNRGATEAFF. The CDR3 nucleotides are TGTGCCAGCAGCTTGAACAGGGGGGCCACTGAAGCTTTCTTT.

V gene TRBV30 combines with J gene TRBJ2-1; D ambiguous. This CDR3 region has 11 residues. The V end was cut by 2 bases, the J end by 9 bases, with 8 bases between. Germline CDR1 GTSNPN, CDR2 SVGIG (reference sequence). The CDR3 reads CAWSFGSEQFF. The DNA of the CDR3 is TGTGCCTGGAGTTTTGGTTCTGAGCAGTTCTTC.

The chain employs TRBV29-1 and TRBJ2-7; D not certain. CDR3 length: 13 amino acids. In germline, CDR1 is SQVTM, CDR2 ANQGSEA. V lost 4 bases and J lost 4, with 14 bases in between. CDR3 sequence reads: CSVVYFTSYEQYF. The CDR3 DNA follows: TGCAGCGTTGTGTATTTTACTTCGTACGAGCAGTACTTC.

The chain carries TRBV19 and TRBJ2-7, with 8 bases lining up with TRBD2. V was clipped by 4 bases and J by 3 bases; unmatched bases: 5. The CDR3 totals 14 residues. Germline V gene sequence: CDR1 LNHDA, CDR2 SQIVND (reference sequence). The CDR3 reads CASSSTGGIYEQYF. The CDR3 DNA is TGTGCCAGTAGTAGTACGGGGGGGATCTACGAGCAGTACTTC.

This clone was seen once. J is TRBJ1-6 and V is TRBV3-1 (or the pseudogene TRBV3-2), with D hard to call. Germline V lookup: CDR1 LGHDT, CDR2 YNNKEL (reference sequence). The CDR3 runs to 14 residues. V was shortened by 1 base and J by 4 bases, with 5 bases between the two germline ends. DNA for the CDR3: TGTGCCAGCAGCCAAGGAGGGTATAATTCACCCCTCCACTTT. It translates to CASSQGGYNSPLHF.

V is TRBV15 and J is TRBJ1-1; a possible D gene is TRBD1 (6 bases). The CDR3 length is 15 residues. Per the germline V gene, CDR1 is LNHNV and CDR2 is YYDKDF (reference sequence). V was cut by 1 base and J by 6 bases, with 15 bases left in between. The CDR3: CATSRARRGSPEAFF. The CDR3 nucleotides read TGTGCCACCAGCAGAGCTCGCAGGGGCAGCCCTGAAGCTTTCTTT.

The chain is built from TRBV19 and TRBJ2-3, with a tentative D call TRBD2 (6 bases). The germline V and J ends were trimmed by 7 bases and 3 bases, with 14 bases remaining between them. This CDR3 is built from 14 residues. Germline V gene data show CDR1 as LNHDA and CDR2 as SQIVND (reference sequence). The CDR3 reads CASKTGTGTDTQYF. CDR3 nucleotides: TGTGCCAGTAAAACCGGGACTGGGACAGATACGCAGTATTTT. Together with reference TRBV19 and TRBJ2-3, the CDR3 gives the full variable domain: DGGITQSPKYLFRKEGQNVTLSCEQNLNHDAMYWYRQDPGQGLRLIYYSQIVNDFQKGDIAEGYSVSREKKESFPLTVTSAQKNPTAFYLCASKTGTGTDTQYFGPGTRLTVL.

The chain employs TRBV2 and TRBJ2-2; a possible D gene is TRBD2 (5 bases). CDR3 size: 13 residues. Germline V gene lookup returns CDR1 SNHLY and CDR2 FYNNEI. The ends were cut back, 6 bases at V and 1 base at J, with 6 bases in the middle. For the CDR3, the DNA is TGTGCCAGCAGGGCGGGGAACACCGGGGAGCTGTTTTTT. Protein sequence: CASRAGNTGELFF.

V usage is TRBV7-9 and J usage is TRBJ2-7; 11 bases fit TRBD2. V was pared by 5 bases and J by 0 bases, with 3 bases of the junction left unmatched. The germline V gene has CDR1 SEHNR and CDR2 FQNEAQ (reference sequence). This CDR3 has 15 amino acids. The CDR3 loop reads CASSPTSGGSYEQYF. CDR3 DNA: TGTGCCAGCAGCCCTACTAGCGGGGGCTCCTACGAGCAGTACTTC. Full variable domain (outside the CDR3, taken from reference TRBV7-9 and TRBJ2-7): DTGVSQNPRHKITKRGQNVTFRCDPISEHNRLYWYRQTLGQGPEFLTYFQNEAQLEKSRLLSDRFSAERPKGSFSTLEIQRTEQGDSAMYLCASSPTSGGSYEQYFGPGTRLTVT.

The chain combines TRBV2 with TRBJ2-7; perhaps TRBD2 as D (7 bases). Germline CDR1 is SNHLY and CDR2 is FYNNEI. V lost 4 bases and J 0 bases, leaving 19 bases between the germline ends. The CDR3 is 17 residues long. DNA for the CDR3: TGTGCCAGCAGTGGAGGGTTGGGGGGGCCGAGCTCCTACGAGCAGTACTTC. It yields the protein CASSGGLGGPSSYEQYF.

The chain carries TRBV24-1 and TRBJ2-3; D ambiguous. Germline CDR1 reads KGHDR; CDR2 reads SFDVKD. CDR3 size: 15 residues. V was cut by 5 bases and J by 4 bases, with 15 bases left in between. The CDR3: CATSASPGASDTQYF. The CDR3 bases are TGTGCCACCAGTGCCAGCCCCGGCGCGTCAGATACGCAGTATTTT.